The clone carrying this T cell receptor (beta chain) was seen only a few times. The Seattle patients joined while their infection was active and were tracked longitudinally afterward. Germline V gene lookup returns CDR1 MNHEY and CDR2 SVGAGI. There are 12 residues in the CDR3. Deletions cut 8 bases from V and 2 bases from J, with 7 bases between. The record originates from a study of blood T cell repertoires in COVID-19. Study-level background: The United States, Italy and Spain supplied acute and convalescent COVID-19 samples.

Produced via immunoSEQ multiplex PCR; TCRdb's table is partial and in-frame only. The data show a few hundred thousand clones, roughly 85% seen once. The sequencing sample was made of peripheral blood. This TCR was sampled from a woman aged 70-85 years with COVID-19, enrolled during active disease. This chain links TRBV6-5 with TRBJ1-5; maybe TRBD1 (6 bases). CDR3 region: CASRTGNQPQHF. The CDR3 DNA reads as TGTGCCAGCCGGACAGGCAATCAGCCCCAGCATTTT.